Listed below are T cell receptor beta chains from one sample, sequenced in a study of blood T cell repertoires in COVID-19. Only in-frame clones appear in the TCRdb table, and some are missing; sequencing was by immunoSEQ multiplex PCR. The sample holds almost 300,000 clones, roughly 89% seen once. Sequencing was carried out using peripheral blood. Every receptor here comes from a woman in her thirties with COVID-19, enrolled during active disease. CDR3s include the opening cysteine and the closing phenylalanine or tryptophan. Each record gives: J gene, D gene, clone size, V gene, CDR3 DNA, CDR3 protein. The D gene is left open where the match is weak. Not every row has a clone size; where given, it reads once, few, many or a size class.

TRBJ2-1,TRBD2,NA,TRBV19,TGTGCCAGTACCCGTAGCGGGGGGGCCCTACACAATGAGCAGTTCTTC,CASTRSGGALHNEQFF
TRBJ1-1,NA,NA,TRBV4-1,TGCGCCAGCAGCCAGGCCCCAGGACAGTACGTTTCTGAAGCTTTCTTT,CASSQAPGQYVSEAFF
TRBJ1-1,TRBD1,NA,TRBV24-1,TGTGCCACCAGTCCCCGGGACAGGGGTGAAGCTTTCTTT,CATSPRDRGEAFF
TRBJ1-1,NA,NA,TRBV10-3,TGTGCCACTCAGACGACAGGAGTCTTGAAGCCCACTGAAGCTTTCTTT,CATQTTGVLKPTEAFF
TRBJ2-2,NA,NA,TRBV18,TGTGCCAGCTCCCCGCAGGGAGGATCCGGGGAGCTGTTTTTT,CASSPQGGSGELFF
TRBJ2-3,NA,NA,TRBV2,TGTGCCACCAATACAGGGATTTACGCAGGAAAGGGCACAGATACGCAGTATTTT,CATNTGIYAGKGTDTQYF
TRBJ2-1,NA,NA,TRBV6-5,TGTGCCAGCAGTTACTCCTTCCAGGGCGGCAATGAGCAGTTCTTC,CASSYSFQGGNEQFF
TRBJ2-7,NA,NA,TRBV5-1,TGCGCCAGCAGGGGGACTGTATCGTTCTCCTACGAGCAGTACTTC,CASRGTVSFSYEQYF
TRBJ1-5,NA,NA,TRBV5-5,TGTGCCAGCAGCTTGGAGCCTAATCAGCCCCAGCATTTT,CASSLEPNQPQHF
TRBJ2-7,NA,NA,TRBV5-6,TGTGCCAGCAGGCCGGGACAATCGGCTCCCGAGCAGTACTTC,CASRPGQSAPEQYF
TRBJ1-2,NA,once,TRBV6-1,TGTGCCAGCAGTGAGGTGGGGAGTCTTTGGTCCACCTTC,CASSEVGSLWSTF
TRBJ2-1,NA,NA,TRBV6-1,TGTGCCAGCAGTGAAAGTTTAGGGGGTTCCTACAATGAGCAGTTCTTC,CASSESLGGSYNEQFF
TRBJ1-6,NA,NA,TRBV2,TGTGCCAGCAGTGAAGTTTCTACAGGGAATTCACCCCTCCACTTT,CASSEVSTGNSPLHF
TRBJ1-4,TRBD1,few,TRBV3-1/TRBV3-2,TGTGCCAGCAGCCAAGAGGGGACAGCGAAGGAAAAACTGTTTTTT,CASSQEGTAKEKLFF
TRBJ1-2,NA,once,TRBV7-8,TGTGCCAGCAGCTTAGTAGGGGGAGCTAACTATGGCTACACCTTC,CASSLVGGANYGYTF
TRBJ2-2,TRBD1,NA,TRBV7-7,TGTGCCAGCAGCGGGAGGACAGGGCGGGACACCGGGGAGCTGTTTTTT,CASSGRTGRDTGELFF
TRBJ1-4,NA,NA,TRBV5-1,TGCGCCAGCAGCTTGTCTCCAGGAACAACTAATGAAAAACTGTTTTTT,CASSLSPGTTNEKLFF
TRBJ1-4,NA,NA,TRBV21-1,TGTGCCAGCAGCCACAGGCGGGGGCGTGAAAAACTGTTTTTT,CASSHRRGREKLFF
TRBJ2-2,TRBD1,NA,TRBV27,TGTGCCAGCAGTTTAGCCCCCGGGACAGGGGACACCGGGGAGCTGTTTTTT,CASSLAPGTGDTGELFF
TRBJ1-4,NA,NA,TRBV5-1,TGCGCCAGCAGCCCGGACAGAAATGAAAAACTGTTTTTT,CASSPDRNEKLFF
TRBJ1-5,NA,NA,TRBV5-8,TGTGCCAGCAGCTTGAGGGGTCGGATAACTCCCAATCAGCCCCAGCATTTT,CASSLRGRITPNQPQHF
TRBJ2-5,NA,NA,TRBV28,TGTGCCAGCAGTTTTTTCTCAGGGGCTTTGAAGACCCAGTACTTC,CASSFFSGALKTQYF
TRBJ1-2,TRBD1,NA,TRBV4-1,TGCGCCAGCAGCCAAGTCGCTGGGACAGGGGTCGGCTACACCTTC,CASSQVAGTGVGYTF
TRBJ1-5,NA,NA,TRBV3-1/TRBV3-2,TGTGCCAGCAGCCAGGGTCTGACGGGTCAGCCCCAGCATTTT,CASSQGLTGQPQHF
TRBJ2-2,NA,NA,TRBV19,TGTGCCAGTAGTAAAGGGGCCCCCGGGGAGCTGTTTTTT,CASSKGAPGELFF
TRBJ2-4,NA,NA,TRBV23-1,TGCGCCAGCAGTCAATCGGGGCGGGACCACTCGCGGGACTTTCAGTACTTC,CASSQSGRDHSRDFQYF
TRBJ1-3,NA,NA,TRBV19,TGTGCCAGTAGTATAATGATGGCCTCTGGAAACACCATATATTTT,CASSIMMASGNTIYF
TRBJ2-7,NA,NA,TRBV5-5,TGTGCCAGCAGGTATATTTGGGATTTAGCGAGGTCCTACGAGCAGTACTTC,CASRYIWDLARSYEQYF
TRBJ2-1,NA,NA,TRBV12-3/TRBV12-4,TGTGCCAGCAGCGCATTACTTAATGAGCAGTTCTTC,CASSALLNEQFF
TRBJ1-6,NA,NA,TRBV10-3,TGTGCCACGAGAACAGGGACCCTTAATTCACCCCTCCACTTT,CATRTGTLNSPLHF
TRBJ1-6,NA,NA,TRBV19,TGTGCCAGTAGTCCCCGGGGGAGGGGAGCCTATAATTCACCCCTCCACTTT,CASSPRGRGAYNSPLHF
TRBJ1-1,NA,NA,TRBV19,TGTGCCAGTAGCTTTCAGGGAATGAACACTGAAGCTTTCTTT,CASSFQGMNTEAFF
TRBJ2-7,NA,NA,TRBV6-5,TGTGCCAGCCGCTACTACGAGCAGTACTTC,CASRYYEQYF
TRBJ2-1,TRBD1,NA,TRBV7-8,TGTGCCAGCAGCTCCACGGGACAGAGGATATACAATGAGCAGTTCTTC,CASSSTGQRIYNEQFF
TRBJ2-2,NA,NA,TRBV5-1,TGCGCCAGCGCCCCGAGCGCAAAGAACACCGGGGAGCTGTTTTTT,CASAPSAKNTGELFF
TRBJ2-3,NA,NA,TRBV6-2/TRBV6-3,TGTGCCAGCAGTACTCGAGGACTCACAGATACGCAGTATTTT,CASSTRGLTDTQYF
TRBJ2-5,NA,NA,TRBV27,TGTGCCAGCAGTCTGGGACAACCCGGGGAGACCCAGTACTTC,CASSLGQPGETQYF
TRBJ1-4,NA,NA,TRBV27,TGTGCCAGCAGCTACAGGGCTGCGAACGAAAAACTGTTTTTT,CASSYRAANEKLFF
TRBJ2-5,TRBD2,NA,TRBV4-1,TGCGCCAGCAGCCATGGACTAGCGGGGATTGTGGAGACCCAGTACTTC,CASSHGLAGIVETQYF
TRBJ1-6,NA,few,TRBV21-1,TGTGCCAGCAGCAGGGGAGTGGGGGCTAACAGAAATTCACCCCTCCACTTT,CASSRGVGANRNSPLHF
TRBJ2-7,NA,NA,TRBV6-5,TGTGCCAGCAGCACTTACGAGCAGTACTTC,CASSTYEQYF
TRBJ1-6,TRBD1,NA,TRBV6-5,TGTGCCACCTCCCGGAGGGACAGGGTAAATTCACGCCTCCACTTT,CATSRRDRVNSRLHF
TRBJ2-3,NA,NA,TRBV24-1,TGTGCCACCAGTGATCCCCAGACTAGTACAGATACGCAGTATTTT,CATSDPQTSTDTQYF
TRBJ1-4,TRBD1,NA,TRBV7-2,TGTGCCAGCAGCCAAGACAGGGGCGAAAAACTGTTTTTT,CASSQDRGEKLFF
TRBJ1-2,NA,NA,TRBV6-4,TGTGCCAGCAGTGCAAGCGTAACAAATTGGAACTATGGCTACACCTTC,CASSASVTNWNYGYTF
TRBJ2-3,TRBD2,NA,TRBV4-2,TGTGCCAGCAGCCAGCTACGGACTAGCGGGGGCCCTAGCACAGATACGCAGTATTTT,CASSQLRTSGGPSTDTQYF
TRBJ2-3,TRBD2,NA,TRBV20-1,TGCAGTGCTAGTCGAGCGGGGGTCACAGATACGCAGTATTTT,CSASRAGVTDTQYF
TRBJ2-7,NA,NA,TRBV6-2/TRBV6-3,TGTGCCAGCAGCGGCAGGGGTGCCACCTACGAGCAGTACTTC,CASSGRGATYEQYF
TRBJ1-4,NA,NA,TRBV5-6,TGTGCCAGCAGCCTTCGACAGGCTGTGACTAATGAAAAACTGTTTTTT,CASSLRQAVTNEKLFF
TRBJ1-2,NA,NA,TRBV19,TGTGCCAGTAGTATGATTCAGGGTACGGCCGGCTACACCTTC,CASSMIQGTAGYTF
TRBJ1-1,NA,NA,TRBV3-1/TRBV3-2,TGTGCCAGCAGCCAAGTAAATGCGGGTGGCACTGAAGCTTTCTTT,CASSQVNAGGTEAFF
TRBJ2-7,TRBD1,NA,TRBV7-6,TGTGCCAGCGCAGACAGGGGCCTCTCCTACGAGCAGTACTTC,CASADRGLSYEQYF
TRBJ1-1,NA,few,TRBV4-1,TGCGCCAGCAGTCGCCAGCTCCCGGCGGGGAAAATTGAGAAGATGAACACTGAAGCTTTCTTT,CASSRQLPAGKIEKMNTEAFF
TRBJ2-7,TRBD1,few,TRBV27,TGTGCCAGCAGTTTAGGGGACAGCTACGAGCAGTACTTC,CASSLGDSYEQYF
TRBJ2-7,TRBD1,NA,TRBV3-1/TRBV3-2,TGTGCCAGCAGCGAACCGGGACAGGGACGGGACGAGCAGTACTTC,CASSEPGQGRDEQYF
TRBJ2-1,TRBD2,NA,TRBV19,TGTGCCAGTAGAAGACTAGCGGGGGTGTCGATCAATGAGCAGTTCTTC,CASRRLAGVSINEQFF
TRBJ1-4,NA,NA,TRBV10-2,TGCGCCAGCAAGGGTTTAGGGGTCAAGTTTAATGAAAAACTGTTTTTT,CASKGLGVKFNEKLFF